This T cell receptor beta chain was found in a study of T cells in pancreatic ductal adenocarcinoma. Selected pancreatic ductal adenocarcinoma patients had undergone surgery without neoadjuvant therapy. The CDR3 has 14 residues. Germline assignment: CDR1 GTSNPN and CDR2 SVGIG (reference sequence). Trimming removed 2 bases from V and 0 bases from J, with 9 bases in between. Comment on this clone: Its target is unknown.

Whole-study findings and limits: No significant tumor-blood clonality difference; means were about 0.1 and 0.065.

Measured with immunoSEQ multiplex PCR; TCRdb has only the in-frame clones, and not every one. Of 9,000 to 15,000 clones listed, 70% to 90% were seen once; the top ten hold around 18%. This TCR was recovered from a human donor with pancreatic ductal adenocarcinoma. Source material: PBMCs. The rearrangement links TRBV30 to TRBJ2-3; no clear D gene. The CDR3 sequence: CAWSSTGSTDTQYF. The CDR3 bases are TGTGCCTGGAGTTCTACCGGTAGCACAGATACGCAGTATTTT.